The source of this T cell receptor (beta chain) is a study of blood T cells in healthy people across ages. The CDR3 has 17 amino acids. The V gene's germline CDR1 is LGHDT and CDR2 YNNKEL (reference sequence). Then a second PCR, running roughly 6 to 11 cycles, was carried out with a sample-barcoded 5' primer and a J-beta primer mix. TCRdb fed the 5' RACE reads into MiXCR, producing one record per CDR3 protein. The sample records roughly 700,000 distinct CDR3 sequences, approximately 25% being singletons. This same sample was also part of a study on T cells of mothers and their children.

The V call is TRBV3-1, the J call TRBJ2-5; D possibly corresponds to TRBD1 (6 bases). The DNA end is a closer match to TRBJ2-7, so the J assignment may be wrong. The sample consisted of blood. This clonotype was sampled from a boy younger than 18 in good health. CDR3 amino acids: CASSQGATGIHPYEQYF. In DNA, the CDR3 is TGTGCCAGCAGCCAAGGGGCCACAGGGATTCATCCCTACGAGCAGTACTTC.